This T cell receptor (beta chain) was profiled in a study of blood T cell repertoires in COVID-19. This clone was seen a single time. After removal of 7 bases from V and 4 bases from J, the junction contained 9 bases not matched to a gene. The CDR3 consists of 15 residues. The germline V gene has CDR1 SGHNT and CDR2 YYREEE (reference sequence). The repertoire was sequenced with immunoSEQ multiplex PCR; TCRdb's copy has only in-frame clones and lacks some. The data contain 55,000 to 75,000 clones, 60% to 85% of them singletons. V is TRBV5-4 and J is TRBJ2-2; 8 bases map to TRBD2. This TCR derives from a human donor in a cohort sampled during active COVID-19. Sample: peripheral blood. This chain's CDR3 is CASSAREGATGELFF. The CDR3, as DNA: TGTGCCAGCTCCGCACGGGAGGGTGCCACCGGGGAGCTGTTTTTT. The whole variable domain, remainder taken from reference TRBV5-4 and TRBJ2-2, is ETGVTQSPTHLIKTRGQQVTLRCSSQSGHNTVSWYQQALGQGPQFIFQYYREEENGRGNFPPRFSGLQFPNYSSELNVNALELDDSALYLCASSAREGATGELFFGEGSRLTVL.